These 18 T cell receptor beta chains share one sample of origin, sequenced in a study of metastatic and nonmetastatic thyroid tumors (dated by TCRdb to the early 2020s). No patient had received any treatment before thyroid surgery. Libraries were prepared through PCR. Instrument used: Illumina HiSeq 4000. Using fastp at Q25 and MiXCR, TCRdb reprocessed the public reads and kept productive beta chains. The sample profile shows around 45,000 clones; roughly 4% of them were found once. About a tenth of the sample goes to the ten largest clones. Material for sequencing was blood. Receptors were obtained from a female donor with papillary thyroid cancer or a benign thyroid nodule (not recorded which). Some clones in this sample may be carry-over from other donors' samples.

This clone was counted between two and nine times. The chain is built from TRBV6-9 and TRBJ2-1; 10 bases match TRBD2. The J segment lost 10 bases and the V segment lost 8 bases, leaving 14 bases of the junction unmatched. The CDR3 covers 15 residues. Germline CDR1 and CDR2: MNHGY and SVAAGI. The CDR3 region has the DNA TGTGCCAGCGTTAAGAAAGCGGGAGGGCCTGGAGAGCAGTTCTTC. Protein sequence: CASVKKAGGPGEQFF.

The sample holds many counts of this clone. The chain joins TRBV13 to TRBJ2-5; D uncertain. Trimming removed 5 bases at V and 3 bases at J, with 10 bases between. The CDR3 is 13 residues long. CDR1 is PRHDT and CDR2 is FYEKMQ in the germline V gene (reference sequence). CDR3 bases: TGTGCCAGCAGCCCGCAAAGCAAAGAGACCCAGTACTTC. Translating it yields CASSPQSKETQYF.

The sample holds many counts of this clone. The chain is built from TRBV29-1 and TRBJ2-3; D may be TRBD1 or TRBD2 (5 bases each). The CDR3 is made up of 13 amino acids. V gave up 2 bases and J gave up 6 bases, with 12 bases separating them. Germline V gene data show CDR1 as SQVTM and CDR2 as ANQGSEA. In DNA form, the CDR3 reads TGCAGCGTTGAATTGAGGGGCCCCGATACGCAGTATTTT. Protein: CSVELRGPDTQYF.

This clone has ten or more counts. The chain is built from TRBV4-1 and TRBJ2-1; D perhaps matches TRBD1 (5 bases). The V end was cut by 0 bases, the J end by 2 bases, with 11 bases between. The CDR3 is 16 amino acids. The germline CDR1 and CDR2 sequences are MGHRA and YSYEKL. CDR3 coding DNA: TGCGCCAGCAGCCAAGACGACAGCCTACCCTACAATGAGCAGTTCTTC. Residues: CASSQDDSLPYNEQFF.

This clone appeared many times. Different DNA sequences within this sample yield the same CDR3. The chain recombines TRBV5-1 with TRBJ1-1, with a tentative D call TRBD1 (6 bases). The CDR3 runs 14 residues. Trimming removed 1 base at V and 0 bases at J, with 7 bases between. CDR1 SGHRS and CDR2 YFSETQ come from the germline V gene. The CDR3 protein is CASSLTGMNTEAFF. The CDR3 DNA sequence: TGCGCCAGCAGCTTGACAGGGATGAACACTGAAGCTTTCTTT.

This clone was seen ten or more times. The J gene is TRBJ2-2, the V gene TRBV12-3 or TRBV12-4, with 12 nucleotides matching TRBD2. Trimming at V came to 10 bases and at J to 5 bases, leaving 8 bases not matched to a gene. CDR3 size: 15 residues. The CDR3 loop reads CATVTSGRGTGELFF. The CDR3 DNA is TGTGCCACCGTGACTAGCGGGAGAGGTACCGGGGAGCTGTTTTTT.

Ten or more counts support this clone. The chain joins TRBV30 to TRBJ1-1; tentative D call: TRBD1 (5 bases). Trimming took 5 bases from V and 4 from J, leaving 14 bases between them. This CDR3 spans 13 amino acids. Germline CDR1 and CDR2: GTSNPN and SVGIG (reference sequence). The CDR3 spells CAWVMAGTTEAFF. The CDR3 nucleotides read TGTGCCTGGGTTATGGCAGGGACCACTGAAGCTTTCTTT.

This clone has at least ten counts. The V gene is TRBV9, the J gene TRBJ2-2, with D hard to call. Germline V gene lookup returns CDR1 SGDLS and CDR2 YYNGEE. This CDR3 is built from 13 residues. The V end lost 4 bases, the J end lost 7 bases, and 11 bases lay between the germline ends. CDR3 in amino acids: CASSRVPDGELFF. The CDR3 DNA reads TGTGCCAGCAGCCGGGTCCCGGACGGGGAGCTGTTTTTT. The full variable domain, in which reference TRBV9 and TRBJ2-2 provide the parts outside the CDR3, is DSGVTQTPKHLITATGQRVTLRCSPRSGDLSVYWYQQSLDQGLQFLIQYYNGEERAKGNILERFSAQQFPDLHSELNLSSLELGDSALYFCASSRVPDGELFFGEGSRLTVL.

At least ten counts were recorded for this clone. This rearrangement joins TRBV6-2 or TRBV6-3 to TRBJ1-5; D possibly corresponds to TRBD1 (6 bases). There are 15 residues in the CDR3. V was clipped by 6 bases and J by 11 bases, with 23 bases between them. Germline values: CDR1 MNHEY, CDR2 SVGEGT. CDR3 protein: CASSGPRFRGAAQHF. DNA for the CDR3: TGTGCCAGCAGCGGGCCCCGCTTCAGGGGCGCGGCCCAGCATTTT.

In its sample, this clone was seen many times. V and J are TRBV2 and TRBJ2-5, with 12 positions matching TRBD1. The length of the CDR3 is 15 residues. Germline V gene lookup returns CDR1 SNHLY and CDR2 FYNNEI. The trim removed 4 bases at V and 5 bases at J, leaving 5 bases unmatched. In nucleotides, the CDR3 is TGTGCCAGCAGTGCCCCCGGGACAGGGGGCGAGACCCAGTACTTC. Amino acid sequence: CASSAPGTGGETQYF. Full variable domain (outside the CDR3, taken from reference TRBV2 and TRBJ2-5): EPEVTQTPSHQVTQMGQEVILRCVPISNHLYFYWYRQILGQKVEFLVSFYNNEISEKSEIFDDQFSVERPDGSNFTLKIRSTKLEDSAMYFCASSAPGTGGETQYFGPGTRLLVL.

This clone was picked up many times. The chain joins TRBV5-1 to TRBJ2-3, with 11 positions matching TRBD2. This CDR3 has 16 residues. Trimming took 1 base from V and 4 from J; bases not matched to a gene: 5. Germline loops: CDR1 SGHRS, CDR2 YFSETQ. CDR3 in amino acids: CASSLRLAGRADTQYF. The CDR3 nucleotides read TGCGCCAGCAGCTTGCGACTAGCGGGAAGGGCAGATACGCAGTATTTT.

CDR3 nucleotides: TGTGCCAGCAGCCAACAGGGTCAGCCAGATACGCAGTATTTT. Residues: CASSQQGQPDTQYF. This chain uses TRBV3-1 with TRBJ2-3, with a weak D call TRBD1 (5 bases). Germline CDR1 reads LGHDT; CDR2 reads YNNKEL (reference sequence). The CDR3 consists of 14 residues. The V end was cut by 2 bases, the J end by 4 bases, with 10 bases between.

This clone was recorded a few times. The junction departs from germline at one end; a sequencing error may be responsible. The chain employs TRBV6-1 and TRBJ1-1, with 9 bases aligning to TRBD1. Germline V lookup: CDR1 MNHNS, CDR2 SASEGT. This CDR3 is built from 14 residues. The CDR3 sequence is CDSSDMDRGPEDFF. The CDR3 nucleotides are TGTGACAGCAGTGATATGGACAGGGGCCCTGAAGATTTCTTT.

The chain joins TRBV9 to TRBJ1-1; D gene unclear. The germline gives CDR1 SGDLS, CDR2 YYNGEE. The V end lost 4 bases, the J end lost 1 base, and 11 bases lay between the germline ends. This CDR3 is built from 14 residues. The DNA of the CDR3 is TGTGCCAGCAGCCCACTAAACCAGAACACTGAAGCTTTCTTT. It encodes CASSPLNQNTEAFF. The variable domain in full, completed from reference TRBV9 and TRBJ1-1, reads DSGVTQTPKHLITATGQRVTLRCSPRSGDLSVYWYQQSLDQGLQFLIQYYNGEERAKGNILERFSAQQFPDLHSELNLSSLELGDSALYFCASSPLNQNTEAFFGQGTRLTVV.

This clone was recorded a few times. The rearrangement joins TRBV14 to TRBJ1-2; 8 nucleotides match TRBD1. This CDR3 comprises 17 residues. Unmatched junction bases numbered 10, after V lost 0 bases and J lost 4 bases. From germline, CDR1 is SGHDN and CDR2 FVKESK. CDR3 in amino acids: CASSQDIGGRGLYGYTF. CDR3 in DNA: TGTGCCAGCAGCCAAGATATTGGGGGCAGGGGGCTCTATGGCTACACCTTC.

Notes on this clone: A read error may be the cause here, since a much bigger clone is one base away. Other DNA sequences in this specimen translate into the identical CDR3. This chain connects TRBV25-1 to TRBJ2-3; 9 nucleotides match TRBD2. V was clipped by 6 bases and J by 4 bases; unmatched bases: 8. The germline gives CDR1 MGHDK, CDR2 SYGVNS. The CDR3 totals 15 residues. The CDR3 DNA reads TGTGCCAGCAGCTCAGGGACTAGCTTGGCAGATACGCAGTATTTT. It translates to CASSSGTSLADTQYF.

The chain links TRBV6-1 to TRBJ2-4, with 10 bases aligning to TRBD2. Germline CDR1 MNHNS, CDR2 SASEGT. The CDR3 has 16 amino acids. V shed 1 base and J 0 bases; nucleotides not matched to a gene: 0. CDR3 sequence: CASSEGLAGAKNIQYF. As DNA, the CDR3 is TGTGCCAGCAGTGAAGGACTAGCGGGAGCCAAAAACATTCAGTACTTC.

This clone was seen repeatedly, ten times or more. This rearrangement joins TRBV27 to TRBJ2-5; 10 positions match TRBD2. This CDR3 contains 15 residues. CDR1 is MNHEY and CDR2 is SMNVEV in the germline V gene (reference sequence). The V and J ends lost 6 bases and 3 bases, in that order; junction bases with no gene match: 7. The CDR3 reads CASRRELAGKETQYF. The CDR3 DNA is TGTGCCAGCAGACGGGAACTAGCGGGAAAAGAGACCCAGTACTTC.